This T cell receptor beta chain was retrieved from a study of blood T cell repertoires in COVID-19. For the study at large: The United States, Italy and Spain supplied acute and convalescent COVID-19 samples. PBMCs, B-cell-depleted T cells, or T cells provided the cDNA or gDNA that made up the material.

Study processing details: Quantification of nucleated cells was approximated via reference gene primer amplification. The repertoire was sequenced with immunoSEQ multiplex PCR; TCRdb's copy has only in-frame clones and lacks some. That table gives V, J and clone size, and the DNA gave D and trimming. The profile shows roughly 280,000 clones, about 87% of them singletons. Germline V gene lookup returns CDR1 KGHDR and CDR2 SFDVKD. V lost 4 bases and J lost 8, with 13 bases in between. The CDR3 sequence is 13 residues long. This sequence was found in a woman between 45 and 65 years old who had recovered from COVID-19. The J gene is TRBJ1-2, the V gene TRBV24-1, with unresolved D. The sequenced sample was PBMCs or T cells enriched from blood (not recorded which). CDR3 amino acids: CATSDLAAQGYTF. The DNA of the CDR3 is TGTGCCACCAGTGACCTGGCAGCACAGGGCTACACCTTC.